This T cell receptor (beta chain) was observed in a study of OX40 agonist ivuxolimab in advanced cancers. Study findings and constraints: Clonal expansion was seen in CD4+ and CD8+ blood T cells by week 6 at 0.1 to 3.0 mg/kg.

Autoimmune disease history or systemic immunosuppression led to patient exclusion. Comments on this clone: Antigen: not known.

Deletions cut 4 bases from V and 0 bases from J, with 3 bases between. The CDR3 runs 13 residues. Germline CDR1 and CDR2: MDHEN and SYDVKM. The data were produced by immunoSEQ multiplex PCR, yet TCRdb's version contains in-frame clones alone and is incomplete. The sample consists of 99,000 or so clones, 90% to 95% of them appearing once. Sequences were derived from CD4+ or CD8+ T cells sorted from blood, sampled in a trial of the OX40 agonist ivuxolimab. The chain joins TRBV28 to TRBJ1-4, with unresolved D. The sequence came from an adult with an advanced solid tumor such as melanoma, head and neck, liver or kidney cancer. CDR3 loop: CASSSATNEKLFF. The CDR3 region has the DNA TGTGCCAGCAGTTCTGCAACTAATGAAAAACTGTTTTTT.